This TCR beta chain was captured by sequencing in a study of technical replicates of blood from a handful of donors. The data were produced by immunoSEQ multiplex PCR, yet TCRdb's version contains in-frame clones alone and is incomplete. This repertoire shows tens of thousands of clones, around 86% found once; its top ten account for under 6.5%. Germline CDR1 reads SGHVS; CDR2 reads FNYEAQ. The V gene end was trimmed by 5 bases and the J gene end by 0 bases; junction bases not matched to a gene: 12. This CDR3 is 17 amino acids long. This clone has ten or more counts. Source material: PBMCs. This receptor was identified in a human donor in good health. Some clones in this sample may be carry-over from other donors' samples. This sequence joins TRBV7-6 and TRBJ1-1, with 7 nucleotides matching TRBD1. CDR3 sequence reads: CASSRGAGGIMNTEAFF. For the CDR3, the DNA is TGTGCCAGCAGCCGGGGCGCAGGGGGGATAATGAACACTGAAGCTTTCTTT. The full variable domain, rest sourced from reference TRBV7-6 and TRBJ1-1, is GAGVSQSPRYKVTKRGQDVALRCDPISGHVSLYWYRQALGQGPEFLTYFNYEAQQDKSGLPNDRFSAERPEGSISTLTIQRTEQRDSAMYRCASSRGAGGIMNTEAFFGQGTRLTVV.